This is a list of T cell receptor beta chains from one sample in a study of shared clonotypes between healthy human individuals. Clones were read by immunoSEQ multiplex PCR, and TCRdb kept only the in-frame ones, dropping some. The table has about 2.1 million clones, 90% to 95% seen once. Sequencing input: naive CD8+ T cells from PBMCs. The receptor set was obtained from a man aged 18 to 30 in good health. Some clones in this sample may be carry-over from other donors' samples. The CDR3 runs from the conserved cysteine through the conserved F or W. D genes are given only for firm matches. The size field is filled for only some rows; it gives once, few, many or a size class.

size	V	D	J	DNA	CDR3
NA	TRBV11-2	NA	TRBJ1-5	TGTGCCAGCAGCTTAAAGGGTAGCAATCAGCCCCAGCATTTT	CASSLKGSNQPQHF
NA	TRBV9	TRBD1	TRBJ1-5	TGTGCCAGCAGCGTAGGAGGGGGCGGGAGTCAGCCCCAGCATTTT	CASSVGGGGSQPQHF
NA	TRBV19	NA	TRBJ1-1	TGTGCCAGTAGTATATTGTGGGGGACCACTGAAGCTTTCTTT	CASSILWGTTEAFF
few	TRBV5-6	NA	TRBJ1-2	TGTGCCAGCGCCCTCGGGGTTAGTTATGGCTACACCTTC	CASALGVSYGYTF
NA	TRBV30	TRBD2	TRBJ2-3	TGTGCCTGGAATCAGATAACTAGCGGGTATGCAGATACGCAGTATTTT	CAWNQITSGYADTQYF
NA	TRBV6-5	NA	TRBJ1-5	TGTGCCAGCAGTTCCGCAGGGCTCAATCAGCCCCAGCATTTT	CASSSAGLNQPQHF
NA	TRBV28	NA	TRBJ1-5	TGTGCCAGCAGTTTCACCCAGGGCTATCAGCCCCAGCATTTT	CASSFTQGYQPQHF
once	TRBV6-1	TRBD1	TRBJ2-3	TGTGCCGGCGACAGGGGATCGGATACGCAGTATTTT	CAGDRGSDTQYF
NA	TRBV7-2	TRBD1	TRBJ1-1	TGTGCCAGCAGCCCCAGGACAGGGGACACTGAAGCTTTCTTT	CASSPRTGDTEAFF
once	TRBV7-9	NA	TRBJ1-4	TGTGCCAGCAGCCCGCCGGGCGCATTTGATGAAAAACTGTTTTTT	CASSPPGAFDEKLFF
NA	TRBV6-5	NA	TRBJ1-1	TGTGCCAGCGGATTGTACCCTACTGAAGCTTTCTTT	CASGLYPTEAFF
NA	TRBV19	TRBD1	TRBJ2-7	TGTGCCAGTAGTGCGCAGGGGGCCTACGAGCAGTACTTC	CASSAQGAYEQYF
few	TRBV19	NA	TRBJ1-2	TGTGCCAGTAGCCTCCGGGACCTAAGCCGCCTTGGCTACACCTTC	CASSLRDLSRLGYTF
NA	TRBV6-5	NA	TRBJ2-7	TGTGCCAGCAGTTACTCGATAGGCTACGAGCAGTACTTC	CASSYSIGYEQYF
NA	TRBV19	NA	TRBJ2-7	TGTGCCAGTAGTATTGTAAGGGAACACTACGAGCAGTACTTC	CASSIVREHYEQYF
NA	TRBV28	NA	TRBJ1-3	TGTGCCAGCAGTGAAAACACCATATATTTT	CASSENTIYF
NA	TRBV29-1	NA	TRBJ1-1	TGCAGCGTTGGGGGGATTGAAGCTTTCTTT	CSVGGIEAFF
NA	TRBV27	NA	TRBJ2-2	TGTGCCAGCAGTTTATCGCCGGCGGGGAACACCGGGGAGCTGTTTTTT	CASSLSPAGNTGELFF
once	TRBV27	NA	TRBJ1-2	TGTGCCAGCACCTACAGGGTTGGCTATGGCTACACCTTC	CASTYRVGYGYTF
NA	TRBV19	NA	TRBJ2-1	TGTGCCAGCAGTGACGGGACTCGGGGAAACAATGAGCAGTTCTTC	CASSDGTRGNNEQFF